This TCR beta chain was identified in a study of T cell clusters in autoimmune cytopenias. TRB rearrangements were amplified by touch-down multiplex PCR with mixed TRB-A/B primers. TCRdb re-called the multiplex PCR reads; every CDR3 protein appears as one record, without DNA. This repertoire comprises around 11,000 distinct CDR3 sequences; its ten largest clones make up approximately 4.8%. Each sample's input was roughly 250 ng genomic DNA, 30,000 to 45,000 genome equivalents. As concerns this clonotype: What it recognizes is unknown.

This CDR3 region has 14 residues. In germline, CDR1 is GTSNPN, CDR2 SVGIG (reference sequence). Study-wide findings and caveats: The cluster-lack signature was not seen for secondary cytopenia versus chronic lymphocytic leukemia. TRB repertoire shifts in secondary cytopenia and chronic lymphocytic leukemia mostly reflected lymphoma, not autoimmunity.

The data were also submitted as part of a second study, on T cell repertoires in aging, cancer and after chemotherapy. This second study notes: Around 10 million TCR reads were in the whole dataset. Median generation probability rose over the chemotherapy interval in each cancer cohort, suggesting rebound thymic output.

The material sequenced was peripheral blood. This receptor was taken from a human donor in good health. V and J are TRBV30 and TRBJ1-1. The CDR3: CAWSPVFFNTEAFF. The full variable domain, in which reference TRBV30 and TRBJ1-1 provide the parts outside the CDR3, is SQTIHQWPATLVQPVGSPLSLECTVEGTSNPNLYWYRQAAGRGLQLLFYSVGIGQISSEVPQNLSASRPQDRQFILSSKKLLLSDSGFYLCAWSPVFFNTEAFFGQGTRLTVV.